A selection of T cell receptor beta chains follows, all from one sample in a study of blood T cell repertoires in COVID-19. Sequencing was performed with immunoSEQ multiplex PCR; in TCRdb, only in-frame clones are kept and a portion is missing. Of around 150,000 clones in the sample, about 81% were seen once. The material sequenced was peripheral blood. The receptors shown here come from a man aged 55 to 70 with active or convalescent COVID-19. Each CDR3 is given with its conserved first and last residue. The D gene is left open where the match is weak. Size tells how often a clone was seen (once, few, many) or the class of an expanded clone, and some rows leave it out.

>-|TRBJ2-2|-|TRBV5-1
TGCGCCAGCAGCTTACACAGGGCCGACACCGGGGAGCTGTTTTTT
CASSLHRADTGELFF
>TRBD2|TRBJ2-1|once|TRBV19
TGTGCCAGTAGAAGGCTAGCGGAAGAGAGTGAGCAGTTCTTC
CASRRLAEESEQFF
>-|TRBJ1-2|-|TRBV5-1
TGCGCCAGCAGCTCTGAGTACTATGGCTACACCTTC
CASSSEYYGYTF
>-|TRBJ1-1|-|TRBV2
TGTGCCAGCAGTGTTTTACTTGAAGCTTTCTTT
CASSVLLEAFF
>TRBD1|TRBJ2-5|-|TRBV11-3
TGTGCCAGCAGCTCCGGACAGGGGAATGGGGAGACCCAGTACTTC
CASSSGQGNGETQYF
>TRBD2|TRBJ2-7|-|TRBV28
TGTGCCAGCAAACCCCAACTAGCGGGAGTTTCCTACGAGCAGTACTTC
CASKPQLAGVSYEQYF
>TRBD2|TRBJ2-7|-|TRBV6-2/TRBV6-3
TGTGCCAGCAGTTACTCCGGGACTAGCGGCTACGAGCAGTACTTC
CASSYSGTSGYEQYF
>-|TRBJ2-5|-|TRBV12-3/TRBV12-4
TGTGCCAGCAGTTTTCGGGGAGAGACCCAGTACTTC
CASSFRGETQYF
>TRBD1|TRBJ2-3|-|TRBV6-2/TRBV6-3
TGTGCCAGCAGTTCCTACTGGTCGGGACAGGGTGGACCAGATACGCAGTATTTT
CASSSYWSGQGGPDTQYF
>TRBD2|TRBJ2-7|-|TRBV5-1
TGCGCCAGCAGCTTAAAGACTAGCGCTGCGACCTACGAGCAGTACTTC
CASSLKTSAATYEQYF
>-|TRBJ2-2|-|TRBV3-1/TRBV3-2
TGTGCCAGCAGCCGACGGGGAGCCGGGGAGCTGTTTTTT
CASSRRGAGELFF
>-|TRBJ1-4|-|TRBV11-2
TGTGCCAGCAGCTTAGCCCTGTCGGGTGAAAAACTGTTTTTT
CASSLALSGEKLFF
>-|TRBJ2-1|-|TRBV10-3
TGTGCCATCAGTGAGTCAGGAGGGCTAGAGAACTACAATGAGCAGTTCTTC
CAISESGGLENYNEQFF